Listed below are T cell receptor beta chains from one sample, sequenced in a study of cytomegalovirus exposure and HLA in healthy donors. Clones were read by immunoSEQ multiplex PCR, and TCRdb kept only the in-frame ones, dropping some. The table lists 150,000 or so clones, around three quarters of them singletons. The sample comprised PBMCs. The receptors shown here come from a woman aged 40 to 49 in good health and CMV-seronegative. Each CDR3 is given with its conserved first and last residue. Fields, in order: J gene, D gene, clone size, V gene, CDR3 protein, CDR3 DNA. D genes are given only for firm matches. Size tells how often a clone was seen (once, few, many) or the class of an expanded clone, and some rows leave it out.

TRBJ1-2,TRBD1,-,TRBV29-1,CSVEGQGNYGYTF,TGCAGCGTCGAGGGACAGGGGAACTATGGCTACACCTTC
TRBJ2-7,TRBD1,-,TRBV2,CASSVNRGLYEQYF,TGTGCCAGCAGTGTCAACAGGGGGCTATACGAGCAGTACTTC
TRBJ1-5,-,few,TRBV27,CASASGSHQPQHF,TGTGCCAGCGCCAGCGGGTCACATCAGCCCCAGCATTTT
TRBJ1-1,-,-,TRBV5-1,CASSRRGDEAFF,TGCGCCAGCAGTCGGAGGGGTGATGAAGCTTTCTTT
TRBJ1-3,-,-,TRBV5-1,CASSTDGISGNTIYF,TGCGCCAGCAGCACCGACGGGATCTCTGGAAACACCATATATTTT
TRBJ2-7,-,-,TRBV7-8,CASSPSGTPSEEQYF,TGTGCCAGCAGCCCATCTGGGACACCCTCAGAAGAGCAGTACTTC
TRBJ1-2,TRBD1,-,TRBV5-1,CASSLPYSPGQGDGYTF,TGCGCCAGCAGCTTGCCCTACTCCCCCGGACAGGGAGATGGCTACACCTTC
TRBJ1-1,-,-,TRBV5-1,CASSLSGQENTEAFF,TGCGCCAGCAGCTTGTCAGGGCAGGAGAACACTGAAGCTTTCTTT
TRBJ1-1,-,-,TRBV15,CATSAGRPWNTEAFF,TGTGCCACCTCTGCGGGCAGACCCTGGAACACTGAAGCTTTCTTT
TRBJ1-6,-,-,TRBV25-1,CASSETVWGNSPLHF,TGTGCCAGCAGTGAAACGGTATGGGGCAATTCACCCCTCCACTTT
TRBJ1-1,-,-,TRBV7-9,CASSPPRGGAMNTEAFF,TGTGCCAGCAGCCCGCCAAGGGGGGGGGCCATGAACACTGAAGCTTTCTTT
TRBJ1-1,-,few,TRBV5-1,CASSFSGGEGTEAFF,TGCGCCAGCAGCTTCAGCGGGGGCGAAGGAACTGAAGCTTTCTTT
TRBJ1-1,-,-,TRBV5-4,CASSLEPNTEAFF,TGTGCCAGCAGCTTGGAGCCGAACACTGAAGCTTTCTTT
TRBJ1-6,TRBD1,once,TRBV30,CAWDTTGGSPLHF,TGTGCCTGGGATACGACAGGGGGTTCACCCCTCCACTTT
TRBJ2-3,-,-,TRBV5-4,CASSGTDTDTQYF,TGTGCCAGCAGCGGTACTGACACAGATACGCAGTATTTT
TRBJ2-7,-,-,TRBV5-1,CASSLALGDTFSYEQYF,TGCGCCAGCAGCTTGGCCCTAGGGGATACATTTTCCTACGAGCAGTACTTC
TRBJ2-5,TRBD1,-,TRBV13,CASSAYRGLGETQYF,TGTGCCAGCAGCGCCTACAGGGGGCTAGGGGAGACCCAGTACTTC
TRBJ2-5,-,-,TRBV6-6,CASSYSRQGEQYF,TGTGCCAGCAGTTACTCGAGGCAGGGTGAGCAGTACTTC
TRBJ1-4,-,-,TRBV6-4,CASSEGLGEKLFF,TGTGCCAGCAGTGAGGGGCTAGGTGAAAAACTGTTTTTT
TRBJ2-7,TRBD1,-,TRBV5-1,CASSSPRQGPTYEQYF,TGCGCCAGCAGCTCCCCCAGACAGGGCCCTACCTACGAGCAGTACTTC
TRBJ2-1,TRBD2,-,TRBV5-1,CASSLMGLAGGPGYNEQFF,TGCGCCAGCAGCTTGATGGGACTAGCGGGAGGGCCCGGCTACAATGAGCAGTTCTTC
TRBJ2-2,TRBD2,few,TRBV6-5,CASSYRGGAVGELFF,TGTGCCAGCAGTTACCGGGGGGGGGCGGTCGGGGAGCTGTTTTTT
TRBJ1-5,-,few,TRBV4-2,CASSQGRGAGQPQHF,TGTGCCAGCAGCCAAGGGAGGGGAGCGGGTCAGCCCCAGCATTTT
TRBJ2-1,TRBD1,-,TRBV9,CASNSQPGQGHNEQFF,TGTGCCAGCAACTCTCAGCCGGGACAGGGCCACAATGAGCAGTTCTTC